The clone carrying this T cell receptor (beta chain) was found a few times. Its cognate antigen is unknown. The sample is drawn from a study of T-cell reconstitution after alpha-beta-depleted transplantation in children. Regarding the study as a whole: The origin of alpha-beta T cells about two months after transplant was reportedly several hundred expanded graft clones. Fresh T-cell production supplied most of the T-cell counts and diversity seen one year after transplant. Elevated TCRbeta diversity at day 60 was traced, in some patients, to surviving recipient T cells and thymic progenitors.

Preparing the TCRbeta library involved the use of unique molecular identifiers. TCRdb ran MiXCR on the PCR reads and lists one entry per CDR3 protein. The data show around 490,000 distinct CDR3 sequences, approximately 10% seen once. Per germline, CDR1 LGHNA and CDR2 YNFKEQ. The ends were cut back, 1 base at V and 8 bases at J, with 14 bases in the middle. The CDR3 length is 15 residues. This sequence joins TRBV4-2 and TRBJ1-4, with a tentative D call TRBD1 (5 bases). The source was PBMCs, mostly from graft donor cells, collected 180 days after TCRalphabeta/CD19-depleted stem cell transplant. The clonotype originates from a female patient aged 2 to 10 who had a stem cell transplant for aplastic anemia, so the T cells may come from the graft donor. The CDR3 sequence: CASSQVGREGEKLFF. CDR3 sequence (DNA): TGTGCCAGCAGCCAAGTCGGCAGGGAGGGGGAAAAACTGTTTTTT.